The present T cell receptor (beta chain) was sequenced within a study of OX40 agonist ivuxolimab in advanced cancers. Findings and limits, study-wide: On average, CD8+ T cells had more expanded clones than CD4+.

Assay used: immunoSEQ multiplex PCR; TCRdb lists only in-frame clones, some missing. The sample comprises 43,000 or so clones, roughly three quarters of which are singletons, and more than 2.5% rests with the top ten. The germline CDR1 and CDR2 sequences are SNHLY and FYNNEI. This CDR3 comprises 16 residues. The V segment lost 2 bases and the J segment 6 bases; nucleotides outside the gene matches: 4. This clone was picked up a small number of times. What it recognizes is unknown. The material was CD4+ or CD8+ T cells sorted from blood, obtained in a trial of the OX40 agonist ivuxolimab. The gene calls are TRBV2 and TRBJ2-2, with 12 bases matching TRBD2. This receptor was identified in an adult with an advanced solid tumor such as melanoma, head and neck, liver or kidney cancer. The CDR3 nucleotides read TGTGCCAGCAGTGAAACTAGCGGGAGGACCGCCGGGGAGCTGTTTTTT. Its translation: CASSETSGRTAGELFF.